The TCR beta chain under discussion was sequenced for a study of T cell responses to AZD1222 COVID-19 vaccine. Assay used: immunoSEQ multiplex PCR; TCRdb lists only in-frame clones, some missing. The sample gives about 120,000 clones, 75% to 90% of which show up once; just over 2.5% is in the top ten. Germline V gene data show CDR1 as SGHNT and CDR2 as YYREEE (reference sequence). The CDR3 consists of 15 residues. Trimming took off 0 bases at V and 2 bases at J, with 9 bases between the two ends. V is TRBV5-4 and J is TRBJ1-3; no clear D. This specimen consisted of peripheral blood, obtained 28 days after the second AZD1222 dose. This sequence originates from an adult who received the AZD1222 COVID-19 vaccine. The CDR3 region has the DNA TGTGCCAGCAGCTTGGCAGGAGCTACTGGAAACACCATATATTTT. Protein product: CASSLAGATGNTIYF.